Listed below are T cell receptor beta chains from one sample, sequenced in a study of cytomegalovirus exposure and HLA in healthy donors. The assay was immunoSEQ multiplex PCR, and TCRdb's table has in-frame clones only and misses some. Seen here are approximately 52,000 clones, approximately 80% observed once, and the top ten hold around 2.4%. Input material: PBMCs. These receptors all come from a female donor in good health and CMV-seronegative. Both conserved end residues are part of each CDR3. A D gene is named only where the DNA matches it firmly. Clone size appears in some rows only: once, few, many, or a class for an expanded clone.

clone_size	j_call	d_call	v_call	cdr3_nt	cdr3_aa
few	TRBJ2-5	NA	TRBV21-1	TGTGCCAGCAGCAAAAAAGAGGCTACAGGTCGGGAGCCTCCTGAGACCCAGTACTTC	CASSKKEATGREPPETQYF
NA	TRBJ2-2	TRBD2	TRBV7-2	TGTGCCAGCAGCCCCCGGACTAGCGGGAACACCGGGGAGCTGTTTTTT	CASSPRTSGNTGELFF
NA	TRBJ2-5	TRBD2	TRBV6-1	TGTGCCAGCAGTGAAGGTACCTCACTAGCGGGCTGGGAGACCCAGTACTTC	CASSEGTSLAGWETQYF
NA	TRBJ2-7	NA	TRBV27	TGTGCCAGCAGTTTATCCCACAGGGCTGAGCAGTACTTC	CASSLSHRAEQYF
NA	TRBJ2-7	TRBD2	TRBV6-6	TGTGCCAGCAGTCGGGGCCTTAGCGGGTACGAGCAGTACTTC	CASSRGLSGYEQYF
NA	TRBJ2-7	NA	TRBV6-5	TGTGCCAGCAGGAACCCAGTCTACGAGCAGTACTTC	CASRNPVYEQYF
once	TRBJ2-5	TRBD2	TRBV9	TGTGCCAGCAGCGTAGGGTCTAGCGGGGGGGCGGAGACCCAGTACTTC	CASSVGSSGGAETQYF
NA	TRBJ1-3	TRBD1	TRBV4-3	TGCGCCAGCAGCCAAGATTGGGCGCCAGGGGGTGGAAGCACCATATATTTT	CASSQDWAPGGGSTIYF
NA	TRBJ2-3	TRBD2	TRBV4-2	TGTGCCAGCAGCCAAGGGCCAGCGGGGTCCACAGATACGCAGTATTTT	CASSQGPAGSTDTQYF
NA	TRBJ2-1	NA	TRBV2	TGTGCCAGCACAGATCGAAGCGGACGTGGGAATGAGCAGTTCTTC	CASTDRSGRGNEQFF
NA	TRBJ2-7	NA	TRBV5-1	TGCGCCAGCAGCTTGCACAGGGTCGAGCAGTACTTC	CASSLHRVEQYF
NA	TRBJ2-1	NA	TRBV19	TGTGCCAGTAGTATAGTTTCGGGGGTCGGCTACAATGAGCAGTTCTTC	CASSIVSGVGYNEQFF
few	TRBJ1-2	NA	TRBV5-5	TGTGCCAGCAGCTTGGAACCAGACTATGGCTACACCTTC	CASSLEPDYGYTF
NA	TRBJ2-7	NA	TRBV5-1	TGCGCCAGCAGCACCCTAACAGGTACTACGAGAGAGCAGTACTTC	CASSTLTGTTREQYF
NA	TRBJ1-2	TRBD1	TRBV19	TGTGCCAGTAGTTCCCGGGACAGATCTAACTATGGCTACACCTTC	CASSSRDRSNYGYTF
NA	TRBJ1-4	TRBD1	TRBV29-1	TGCAGCGCCCTACAGGGGGAAAAACTGTTTTTT	CSALQGEKLFF
once	TRBJ1-5	NA	TRBV30	TGTGCCTGGAGTGTACGTCTAGGTAATCAGCCCCAGCATTTT	CAWSVRLGNQPQHF
NA	TRBJ2-2	NA	TRBV21-1	TGTGCCAGCAGCTGGAAAACAGGGGCCGGGGGCACCGGGGAGCTGTTTTTT	CASSWKTGAGGTGELFF